This TCR beta chain derives from a study of blood T cell repertoires in COVID-19. As for the study in general: T cells, B-cell-depleted T cells, or PBMCs provided the cDNA or gDNA that served as material.

V shed 7 bases and J shed 5 bases, with 20 bases lying between them. The CDR3 totals 15 residues. The V gene's germline CDR1 is SEHNR and CDR2 FQNEAQ (reference sequence). Assay: immunoSEQ multiplex PCR; the TCRdb copy retains only in-frame clones and omits some. The repertoire holds about 300,000 clones, more than 70% seen once, with nearly 6.5% in the top ten. Sequencing input: peripheral blood. The receptor's source is a man between 18 and 29 years old who had recovered from COVID-19. The chain recombines TRBV7-9 with TRBJ2-5; TRBD2 might be the D (5 bases). CDR3 sequence: CASTSSGLAGETQYF. The CDR3 DNA is TGTGCCAGCACCTCGAGTGGGCTAGCCGGTGAGACCCAGTACTTC.